The source of this T cell receptor beta chain is a study of human T cells and chemical hapten exposure. About the study: Readings were taken at 6 days from patch tests that had applied 0.01% DPC to the upper back.

From germline, CDR1 is MNHEY and CDR2 SVGAGI. The CDR3 totals 14 residues. Trimming cost V 4 bases and J 5 bases; bases outside gene matches: 4. Time point described: patch test 3, about 24 weeks after DPC sensitization. Treatment meaning: therapeutic diphenylcyclopropenone sensitization with weekly scalp DPC. TCRdb reprocessed the RACE reads via MiXCR and lists one record per CDR3 protein. The sample lists more than 95,000 distinct CDR3 sequences; around 25% were seen once. The V gene is TRBV6-5, the J gene TRBJ2-1, with 8 bases matching TRBD2. This clonotype was obtained from a man aged 40-55 years with alopecia areata. Some clones in this sample may be carry-over from other donors' samples. This specimen consisted of whole blood, obtained in connection with sensitization to the hapten diphenylcyclopropenone (DPC). The CDR3 nucleotides read TGTGCCAGCAGTTTCGGGAGGGACCACAATGAGCAGTTCTTC. The encoded protein is CASSFGRDHNEQFF.